These T cell receptor beta chains were read from a single sample in a study of early T cells in non-severe SARS-CoV-2 infection. TCRdb reanalysed the 5' RACE reads using MiXCR and keeps one entry per CDR3 protein. The sample comprises tens of thousands of distinct CDR3 sequences, less than 15% of which are singletons, and 4.4% rests with the top ten. The sample consisted of whole blood, taken at baseline. These receptors were obtained from an adult who was a healthcare worker with PCR-confirmed SARS-CoV-2 infection or an uninfected control (not recorded which). The CDR3 runs from the conserved cysteine through the conserved F or W. The order of the fields is J gene, clone size, V gene, D gene, CDR3 DNA, CDR3 protein. D genes are given only for firm matches. Not all rows give a size; the values are once, few, many and, for expanded clones, a class.

J gene: TRBJ2-3; clone size: few; V gene: TRBV28; D gene: -; CDR3 DNA: TGTGCCAGCAGTTCGTCCTTGACCCTCACAGATACGCAGTATTTT; CDR3 protein: CASSSSLTLTDTQYF
J gene: TRBJ2-1; clone size: -; V gene: TRBV2; D gene: TRBD2; CDR3 DNA: TGTGCCAGCAGTTTTCTAGCGGGCACGGGTGAGCAGTTCTTC; CDR3 protein: CASSFLAGTGEQFF
J gene: TRBJ1-1; clone size: few; V gene: TRBV10-2; D gene: -; CDR3 DNA: TGCGCCAGCAGAGTAGGGACAACTGAAGCTTTCTTT; CDR3 protein: CASRVGTTEAFF
J gene: TRBJ2-7; clone size: few; V gene: TRBV7-2; D gene: TRBD1; CDR3 DNA: TGTGCCAGCAGCCTACTAACAGGGGCTAATGAGCAGTACTTC; CDR3 protein: CASSLLTGANEQYF
J gene: TRBJ1-1; clone size: few; V gene: TRBV12-3/TRBV12-4; D gene: TRBD1; CDR3 DNA: TGTGCCAGCAGAATTACAGGGGCGAATGCTGAAGCTTTCTTT; CDR3 protein: CASRITGANAEAFF
J gene: TRBJ2-7; clone size: many; V gene: TRBV9; D gene: TRBD2; CDR3 DNA: TGTGCCAGCAGCTTCTCAGCGGGAGAAATGTACGAGCAGTACTTC; CDR3 protein: CASSFSAGEMYEQYF
J gene: TRBJ1-2; clone size: -; V gene: TRBV27; D gene: TRBD1; CDR3 DNA: TGTGCCAGCAGTGGGTGGGACAGGGAAGGCTACACCTTC; CDR3 protein: CASSGWDREGYTF
J gene: TRBJ2-1; clone size: few; V gene: TRBV4-2; D gene: TRBD1; CDR3 DNA: TGTGCCAGCAGAGCAGGGGGAAATGAGCAGTTCTTC; CDR3 protein: CASRAGGNEQFF
J gene: TRBJ1-4; clone size: once; V gene: TRBV27; D gene: TRBD1; CDR3 DNA: TGTGCCAGCAGTTCGGACAGGGGGGCAACTAATGAAAAACTGTTTTTT; CDR3 protein: CASSSDRGATNEKLFF
J gene: TRBJ2-1; clone size: -; V gene: TRBV24-1; D gene: TRBD1; CDR3 DNA: TGTGCCACCAGTGACAGAACTGACAGGGGCTGGAGCAATGAGCAGTTCTTC; CDR3 protein: CATSDRTDRGWSNEQFF
J gene: TRBJ1-1; clone size: few; V gene: TRBV2; D gene: -; CDR3 DNA: TGTGCCAGCAGTGCAGAAGGATATGGTGATCGGGCTTTCTTT; CDR3 protein: CASSAEGYGDRAFF
J gene: TRBJ2-6; clone size: -; V gene: TRBV28; D gene: -; CDR3 DNA: TGTGCCAGCACCTCTAGAGCTGGGGCCAACGTCCTGACTTTC; CDR3 protein: CASTSRAGANVLTF
J gene: TRBJ2-3; clone size: few; V gene: TRBV11-2; D gene: -; CDR3 DNA: TGTGCCAGCAGCTTAGAGTGGTCCACAGATACGCAGTATTTT; CDR3 protein: CASSLEWSTDTQYF
J gene: TRBJ1-3; clone size: -; V gene: TRBV7-9; D gene: -; CDR3 DNA: TGTGCCAGCAGGGAGGGAGCTGGAAACACCATATATTTT; CDR3 protein: CASREGAGNTIYF
J gene: TRBJ2-1; clone size: -; V gene: TRBV7-8; D gene: -; CDR3 DNA: TGTGCCAGCAGCCCAAGTCCTGACAATGAGCAGTTCTTC; CDR3 protein: CASSPSPDNEQFF
J gene: TRBJ2-5; clone size: -; V gene: TRBV29-1; D gene: -; CDR3 DNA: TGCAGCGTCCGGGCCGAGGGGGCCCAGTACTTC; CDR3 protein: CSVRAEGAQYF
J gene: TRBJ1-2; clone size: -; V gene: TRBV20-1; D gene: -; CDR3 DNA: TGCAGTGCTCAAAGACAGGCTAATAACTATGGCTACACCTTC; CDR3 protein: CSAQRQANNYGYTF
J gene: TRBJ2-5; clone size: many; V gene: TRBV2; D gene: TRBD2; CDR3 DNA: TGTGCCAGCAGTGAAAGCCGGGGGGGCCGGGAGACCCAGTACTTC; CDR3 protein: CASSESRGGRETQYF
J gene: TRBJ2-2; clone size: many; V gene: TRBV5-4; D gene: TRBD1; CDR3 DNA: TGTGCCAGCAGCTTGGATGGGACAGGGGGCAGCGGGGAGCTGTTTTTT; CDR3 protein: CASSLDGTGGSGELFF
J gene: TRBJ2-4; clone size: few; V gene: TRBV11-1; D gene: -; CDR3 DNA: TGTGCCAGCAGCGATTACATGTGGGGGCGGATTCAGTACTTC; CDR3 protein: CASSDYMWGRIQYF
J gene: TRBJ1-2; clone size: -; V gene: TRBV9; D gene: -; CDR3 DNA: TGTGCCAGCAGCGTAGGGGCTCAGACGGGAGCCTATGGCTACACCTTC; CDR3 protein: CASSVGAQTGAYGYTF
J gene: TRBJ2-1; clone size: many; V gene: TRBV27; D gene: -; CDR3 DNA: TGTGCCAGCAGTATTAGGCAGAGCGGCAATGAGCAGTTCTTC; CDR3 protein: CASSIRQSGNEQFF
J gene: TRBJ2-7; clone size: many; V gene: TRBV20-1; D gene: -; CDR3 DNA: TGCAGTGCTACCCTAGAGGCGGACGAGCAGTACTTC; CDR3 protein: CSATLEADEQYF
J gene: TRBJ2-4; clone size: -; V gene: TRBV11-2; D gene: TRBD2; CDR3 DNA: TGTGCCAGCAGCCCTCCCCTGACTAGCGGGAGGGCCCAGGACATTCAGTACTTC; CDR3 protein: CASSPPLTSGRAQDIQYF